This T cell receptor beta chain originates from a study of cytomegalovirus exposure and HLA in healthy donors. Study results and limitations: Relative to equally common others, HLA-associated TCR beta chains showed greater clonal expansion in a later analysis.

With 60 Vbeta and 13 Jbeta primers, the PCR was carried out. Using immunoSEQ multiplex PCR, the repertoire was profiled, and TCRdb retains in-frame clones only, with some absent. The sample lists roughly 130,000 clones, approximately 80% seen once, with about 2.6% in the top ten. On this clone: What it binds is unknown.

This CDR3 has 14 residues. V lost 7 bases to trimming and J lost 0 bases, with 11 bases between them. The germline gives CDR1 SGHRS, CDR2 YFSETQ. The sequence came from a man aged 30 to 45 in good health and CMV-seronegative. This chain links TRBV5-1 with TRBJ2-4; no clear D gene. Sequencing input: PBMCs. The CDR3 loop reads CASPSPLAKNIQYF. CDR3 nucleotides: TGCGCCAGCCCCTCCCCCCTAGCCAAAAACATTCAGTACTTC.